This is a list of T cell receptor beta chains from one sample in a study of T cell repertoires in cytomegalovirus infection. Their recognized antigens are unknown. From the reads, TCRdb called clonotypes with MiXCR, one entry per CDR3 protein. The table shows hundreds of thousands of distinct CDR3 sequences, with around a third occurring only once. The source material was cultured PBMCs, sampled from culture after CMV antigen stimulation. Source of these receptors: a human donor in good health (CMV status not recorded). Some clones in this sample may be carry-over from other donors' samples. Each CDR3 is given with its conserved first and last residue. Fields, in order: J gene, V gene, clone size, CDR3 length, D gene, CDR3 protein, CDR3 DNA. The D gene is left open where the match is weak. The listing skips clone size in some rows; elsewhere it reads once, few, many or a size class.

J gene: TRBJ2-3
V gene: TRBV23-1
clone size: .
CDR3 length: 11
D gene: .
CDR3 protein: CASSQAQTQYF
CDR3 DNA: TGCGCCAGCAGTCAAGCTCAAACGCAGTATTTT

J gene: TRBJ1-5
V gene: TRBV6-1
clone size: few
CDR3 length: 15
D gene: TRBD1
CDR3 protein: CASSAWGTAGAPQHF
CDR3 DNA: TGTGCCAGCAGTGCCTGGGGGACAGCCGGAGCGCCCCAGCATTTT

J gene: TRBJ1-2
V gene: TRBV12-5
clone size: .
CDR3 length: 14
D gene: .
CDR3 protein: CASGQDRINYGYTF
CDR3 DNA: TGTGCTAGTGGCCAAGACAGAATTAACTATGGCTACACCTTC

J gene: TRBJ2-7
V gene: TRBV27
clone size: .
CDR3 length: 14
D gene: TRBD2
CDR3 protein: CASSSEREGYEQYF
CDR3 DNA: TGTGCCAGCAGCTCCGAGCGGGAGGGCTACGAGCAGTACTTC

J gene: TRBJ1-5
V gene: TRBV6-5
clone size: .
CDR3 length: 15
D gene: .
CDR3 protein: CASSYSGRSNQPQHF
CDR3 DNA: TGTGCCAGCAGTTACTCGGGCAGAAGCAATCAGCCCCAGCATTTT

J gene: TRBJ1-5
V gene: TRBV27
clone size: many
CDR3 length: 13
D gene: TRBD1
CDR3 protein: CASSLGGRQPQHF
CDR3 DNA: TGTGCCAGCAGCTTAGGGGGCCGCCAGCCCCAGCATTTT

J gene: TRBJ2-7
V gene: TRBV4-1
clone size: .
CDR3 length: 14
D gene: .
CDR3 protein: CASSQVGGRGEQYF
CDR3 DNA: TGCGCCAGCAGCCAAGTAGGAGGACGCGGCGAGCAGTACTTC

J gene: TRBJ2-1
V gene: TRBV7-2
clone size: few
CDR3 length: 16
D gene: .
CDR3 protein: CASSWGLSGKHNEQFF
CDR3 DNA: TGTGCCAGCAGCTGGGGCTTGAGCGGCAAACACAATGAGCAGTTCTTC

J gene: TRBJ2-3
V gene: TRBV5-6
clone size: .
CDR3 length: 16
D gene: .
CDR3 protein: CASSLMRGLAADTQYF
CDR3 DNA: TGTGCCAGCAGCTTGATGAGGGGACTGGCGGCAGATACGCAGTATTTT

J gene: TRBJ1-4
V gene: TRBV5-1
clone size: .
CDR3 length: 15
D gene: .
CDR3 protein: CASSLSWGPGEKLFF
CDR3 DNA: TGCGCCAGCAGCTTGAGCTGGGGACCGGGTGAAAAACTGTTTTTT

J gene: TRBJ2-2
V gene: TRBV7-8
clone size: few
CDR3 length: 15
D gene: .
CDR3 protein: CASTQRPGWTGELFF
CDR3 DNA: TGTGCCAGCACGCAGCGGCCAGGGTGGACCGGGGAGCTGTTTTTT

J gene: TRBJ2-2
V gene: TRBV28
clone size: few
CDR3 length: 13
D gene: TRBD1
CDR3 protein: CASETGGTGELFF
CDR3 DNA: TGTGCCAGTGAGACAGGGGGCACCGGGGAGCTGTTTTTT

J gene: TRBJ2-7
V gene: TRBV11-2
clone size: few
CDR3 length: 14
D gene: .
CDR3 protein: CASSLDHGYYEQYF
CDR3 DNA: TGTGCCAGCAGCTTAGATCACGGCTACTACGAGCAGTACTTC

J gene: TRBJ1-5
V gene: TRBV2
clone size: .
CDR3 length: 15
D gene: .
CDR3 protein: CASSEYPGNNQPQHF
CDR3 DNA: TGTGCCAGCAGTGAATACCCGGGGAACAATCAGCCCCAGCATTTT

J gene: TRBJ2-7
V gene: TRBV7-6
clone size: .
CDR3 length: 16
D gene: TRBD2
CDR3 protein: CASSLKVAGGFYEQYF
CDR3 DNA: TGTGCCAGCAGCTTAAAAGTGGCGGGGGGATTCTACGAGCAGTACTTC

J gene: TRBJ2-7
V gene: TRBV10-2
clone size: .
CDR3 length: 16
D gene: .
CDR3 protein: CASKFGAPTGSYEQYF
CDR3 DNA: TGCGCCAGCAAATTTGGGGCACCAACTGGGTCCTACGAGCAGTACTTC

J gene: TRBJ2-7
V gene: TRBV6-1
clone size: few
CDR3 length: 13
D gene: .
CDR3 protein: CASSEYTAYEQYF
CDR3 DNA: TGTGCCAGCAGTGAATACACCGCCTACGAGCAGTACTTC

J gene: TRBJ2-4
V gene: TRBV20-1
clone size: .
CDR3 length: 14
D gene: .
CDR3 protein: CSARDRSGVDIQYF
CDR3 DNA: TGCAGTGCTAGAGATCGGTCCGGGGTCGACATTCAGTACTTC

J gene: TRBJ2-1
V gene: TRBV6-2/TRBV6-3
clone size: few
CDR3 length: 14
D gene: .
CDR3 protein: CASIKDPSGNEQFF
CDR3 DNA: TGTGCCAGCATCAAAGATCCTTCTGGGAATGAGCAGTTCTTC

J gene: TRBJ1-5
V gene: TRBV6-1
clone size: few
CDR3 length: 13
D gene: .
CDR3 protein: CASSEWGNQPQHF
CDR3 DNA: TGTGCCAGCAGTGAATGGGGAAACCAGCCCCAGCATTTT

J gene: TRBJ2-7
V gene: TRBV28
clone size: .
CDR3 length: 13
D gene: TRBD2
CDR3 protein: CASSLAGKREQYF
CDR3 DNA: TGTGCCAGCAGTCTAGCGGGGAAACGCGAGCAGTACTTC

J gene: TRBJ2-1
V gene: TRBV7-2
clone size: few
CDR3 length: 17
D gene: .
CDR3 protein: CASSLGALRGNYNEQFF
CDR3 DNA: TGTGCCAGCAGCTTAGGGGCACTGAGGGGTAACTACAATGAGCAGTTCTTC

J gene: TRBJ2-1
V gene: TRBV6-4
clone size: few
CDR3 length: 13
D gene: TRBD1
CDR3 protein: CASSSDRDDEQFF
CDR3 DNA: TGTGCCAGCAGCAGCGACAGGGACGATGAGCAGTTCTTC

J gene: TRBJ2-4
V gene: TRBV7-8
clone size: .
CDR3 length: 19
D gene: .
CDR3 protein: CASSPGLARRVVAKNIQYF
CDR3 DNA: TGTGCCAGCAGCCCTGGACTCGCCAGACGAGTTGTAGCCAAAAACATTCAGTACTTC

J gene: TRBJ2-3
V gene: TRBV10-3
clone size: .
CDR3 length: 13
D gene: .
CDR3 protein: CAISDPREDTQYF
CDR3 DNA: TGTGCCATCAGTGACCCCCGGGAAGATACGCAGTATTTT

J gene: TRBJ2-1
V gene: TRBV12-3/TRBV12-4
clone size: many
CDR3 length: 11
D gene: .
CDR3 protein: CASSFSDEQFF
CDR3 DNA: TGTGCCAGCAGCTTTTCGGATGAGCAGTTCTTC

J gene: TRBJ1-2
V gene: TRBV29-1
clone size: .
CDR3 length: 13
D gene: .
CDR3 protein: CSVTSMGDYGYTF
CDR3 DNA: TGCAGCGTGACTTCTATGGGGGACTATGGCTACACCTTC

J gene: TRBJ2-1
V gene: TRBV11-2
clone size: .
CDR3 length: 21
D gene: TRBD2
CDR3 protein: CASSPEGDSGRAAKGEDEQFF
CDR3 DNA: TGTGCCAGCAGCCCCGAGGGGGACAGCGGGAGGGCCGCGAAGGGAGAGGATGAGCAGTTCTTC

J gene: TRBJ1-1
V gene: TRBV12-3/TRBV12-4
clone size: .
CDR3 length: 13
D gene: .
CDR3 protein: CASAFLVNTEAFF
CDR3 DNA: TGTGCCAGCGCCTTCCTGGTGAACACTGAAGCTTTCTTT

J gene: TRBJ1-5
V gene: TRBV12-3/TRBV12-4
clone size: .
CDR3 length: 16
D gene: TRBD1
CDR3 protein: CASSSQGARSNQPQHF
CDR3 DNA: TGTGCCAGCAGTTCGCAGGGGGCGAGGAGCAATCAGCCCCAGCATTTT

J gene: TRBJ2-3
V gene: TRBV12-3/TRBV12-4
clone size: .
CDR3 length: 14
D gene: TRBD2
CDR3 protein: CASTRRGVGDTQYF
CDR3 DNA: TGTGCCAGCACTCGGCGGGGGGTGGGAGATACGCAGTATTTT

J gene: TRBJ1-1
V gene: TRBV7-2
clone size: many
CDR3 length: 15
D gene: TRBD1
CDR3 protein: CASSRRTGRDTEAFF
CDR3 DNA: TGTGCCAGCAGCCGACGGACAGGTCGGGACACTGAAGCTTTCTTT

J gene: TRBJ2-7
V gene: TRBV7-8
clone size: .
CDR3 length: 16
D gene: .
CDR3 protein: CASSLPWGATSYEQYF
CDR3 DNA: TGTGCCAGCAGCTTACCTTGGGGGGCGACCTCCTACGAGCAGTACTTC

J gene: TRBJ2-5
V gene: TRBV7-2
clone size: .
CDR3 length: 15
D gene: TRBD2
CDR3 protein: CASSFGGRATETQYF
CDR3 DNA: TGTGCCAGCAGCTTCGGCGGGAGGGCCACAGAGACCCAGTACTTC

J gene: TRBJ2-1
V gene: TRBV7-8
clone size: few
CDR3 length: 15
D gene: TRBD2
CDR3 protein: CASSLGGSSGGKQFF
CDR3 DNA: TGTGCCAGCAGCCTCGGGGGCTCTAGCGGGGGGAAGCAGTTCTTC

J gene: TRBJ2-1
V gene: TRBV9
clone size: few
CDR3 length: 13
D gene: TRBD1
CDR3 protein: CASSVDRFYEQFF
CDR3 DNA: TGTGCCAGCAGCGTGGACAGGTTCTATGAGCAGTTCTTC

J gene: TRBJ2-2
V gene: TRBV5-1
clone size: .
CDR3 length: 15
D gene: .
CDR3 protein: CASTQLDSTTGELFF
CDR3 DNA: TGCGCCAGCACTCAATTGGACTCCACCACCGGGGAGCTGTTTTTT

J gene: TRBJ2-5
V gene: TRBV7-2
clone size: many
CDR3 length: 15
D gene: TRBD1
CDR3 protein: CASSLGTIQGETQYF
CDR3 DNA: TGTGCCAGCAGCTTGGGGACCATACAGGGGGAGACCCAGTACTTC

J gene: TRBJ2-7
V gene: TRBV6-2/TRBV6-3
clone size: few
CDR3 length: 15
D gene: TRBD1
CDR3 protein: CASTDAGTGGYEQYF
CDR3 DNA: TGTGCCAGCACCGATGCCGGGACAGGGGGCTACGAGCAGTACTTC

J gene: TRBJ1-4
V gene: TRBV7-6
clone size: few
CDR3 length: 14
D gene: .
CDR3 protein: CASSSPGREGELFF
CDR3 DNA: TGTGCCAGCAGCTCACCAGGGCGAGAGGGCGAACTGTTTTTT

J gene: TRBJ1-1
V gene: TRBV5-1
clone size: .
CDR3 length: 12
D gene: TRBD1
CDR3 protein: CASSLEGGDAFF
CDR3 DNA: TGCGCCAGCAGCTTGGAAGGGGGCGATGCTTTCTTT

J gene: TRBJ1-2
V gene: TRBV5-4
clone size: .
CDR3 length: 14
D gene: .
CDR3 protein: CASSSMDGLYGYTF
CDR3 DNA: TGTGCCAGCAGCTCGATGGACGGTCTCTATGGCTACACCTTC

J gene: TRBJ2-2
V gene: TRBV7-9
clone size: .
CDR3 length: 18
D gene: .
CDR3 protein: CASSTPFGEIGNTGELFF
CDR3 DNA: TGTGCCAGCAGCACGCCTTTTGGGGAGATCGGGAACACCGGGGAGCTGTTTTTT

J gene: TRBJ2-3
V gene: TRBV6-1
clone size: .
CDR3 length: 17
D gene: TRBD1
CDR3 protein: CASSSRAGGFNTDTQYF
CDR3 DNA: TGTGCCAGCAGCTCCAGAGCAGGGGGTTTTAACACAGATACGCAGTATTTT

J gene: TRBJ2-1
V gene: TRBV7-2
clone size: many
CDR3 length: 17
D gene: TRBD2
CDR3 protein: CASSQTSGRSPYNEQFF
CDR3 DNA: TGTGCCAGCAGCCAGACTAGCGGGAGAAGCCCCTACAATGAGCAGTTCTTC

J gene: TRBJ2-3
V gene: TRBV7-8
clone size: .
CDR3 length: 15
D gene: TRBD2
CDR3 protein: CASSPAGGYTDTQYF
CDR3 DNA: TGTGCCAGCTCCCCGGCGGGGGGGTACACAGATACGCAGTATTTT

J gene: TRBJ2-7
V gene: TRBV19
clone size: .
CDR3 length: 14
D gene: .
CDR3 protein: CASRRGTKSYEQYF
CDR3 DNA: TGTGCCAGTAGACGGGGGACAAAATCCTACGAGCAGTACTTC

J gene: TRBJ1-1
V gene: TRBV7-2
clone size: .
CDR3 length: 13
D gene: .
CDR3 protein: CASSPDTHREAFF
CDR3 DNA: TGTGCCAGCAGCCCCGACACCCATCGTGAAGCTTTCTTT

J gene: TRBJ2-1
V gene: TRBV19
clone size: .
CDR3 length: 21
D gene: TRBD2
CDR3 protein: CASSIVPGLAGDWRGYNEQFF
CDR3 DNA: TGTGCCAGTAGTATAGTACCGGGACTAGCGGGAGATTGGCGGGGCTACAATGAGCAGTTCTTC

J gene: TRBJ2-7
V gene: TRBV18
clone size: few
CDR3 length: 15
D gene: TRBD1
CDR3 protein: CASSPGTVVSYEQYF
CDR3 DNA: TGTGCCAGCTCACCCGGGACAGTGGTCTCCTACGAGCAGTACTTC

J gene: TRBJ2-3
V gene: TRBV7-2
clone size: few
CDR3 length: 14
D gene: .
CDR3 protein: CASSSRLNTDTQYF
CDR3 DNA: TGTGCCAGCAGCTCGAGACTCAACACAGATACGCAGTATTTT

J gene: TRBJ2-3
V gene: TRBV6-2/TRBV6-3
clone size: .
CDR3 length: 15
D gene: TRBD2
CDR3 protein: CASSPTSRSTDTQYF
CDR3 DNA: TGTGCCAGCAGCCCGACTAGCCGAAGCACAGATACGCAGTATTTT

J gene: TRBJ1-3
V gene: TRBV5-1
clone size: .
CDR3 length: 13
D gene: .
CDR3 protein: CASSLTVGDTIYF
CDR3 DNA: TGCGCCAGCAGCTTGACAGTTGGAGACACCATATATTTT

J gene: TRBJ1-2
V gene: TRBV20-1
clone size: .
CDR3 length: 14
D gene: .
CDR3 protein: CSARKADNLYGYTF
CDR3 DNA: TGCAGTGCTAGAAAGGCAGACAATCTGTACGGCTACACCTTC

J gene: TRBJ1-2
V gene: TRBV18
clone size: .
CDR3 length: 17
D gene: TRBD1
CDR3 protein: CASSQFSQGAELGGYTF
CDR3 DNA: TGTGCCAGCTCACAGTTCTCTCAGGGGGCCGAATTGGGAGGCTACACCTTC

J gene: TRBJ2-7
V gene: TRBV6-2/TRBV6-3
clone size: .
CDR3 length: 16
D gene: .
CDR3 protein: CASSYPGGSGYVEQYF
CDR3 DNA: TGTGCCAGCAGCTACCCCGGAGGTAGCGGCTACGTGGAGCAGTACTTC

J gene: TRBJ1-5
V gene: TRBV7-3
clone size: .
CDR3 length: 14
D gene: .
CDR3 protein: CASSLAGIHQPQHF
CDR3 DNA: TGTGCCAGCAGCTTAGCAGGGATTCATCAGCCCCAGCATTTT